This TCR beta chain was recorded in a study of technical replicates of blood from a few donors. CDR3 size: 14 residues. Deletions cut 11 bases from V and 0 bases from J, with 16 bases between. Germline CDR1 is MNHNS and CDR2 is SASEGT. Here immunoSEQ multiplex PCR was the method, and the copy in TCRdb shows in-frame clones only, minus some. The table lists some 87,000 clones, roughly 97% of them singletons, with 0.15% to 0.2% in the top ten. This sequence was found in a human donor in good health. Sequenced: T cells isolated from PBMCs. This sequence joins TRBV6-1 and TRBJ1-2, with D possibly being TRBD1 (5 bases). In DNA form, the CDR3 reads TGTGCCGGACGGGACTCCAACCCTAACTATGGCTACACCTTC. Translated, it gives CAGRDSNPNYGYTF.